The 18 T cell receptor beta chains below all came from one sample that was sequenced in a study of CD8 T cells in ankylosing spondylitis. TCRdb itself ran the 5' RACE reads through MiXCR, one entry per CDR3 protein. The repertoire holds about 330,000 distinct CDR3 sequences, under 8.5% seen once, with 13% to 15% in the top ten. Study-level results: A TCR beta motif of under 10 highly homologous variants appeared characteristic of ankylosing spondylitis blood.

These receptors' targets are unknown. The sequencing input was blood, either unsorted or a sorted T cell fraction (not recorded which). The receptors here all came from a male donor with ankylosing spondylitis.

The sample holds a few counts of this clonotype. The chain joins TRBV7-6 to TRBJ2-7; 11 bases fit TRBD2. Trimming cost V 2 bases and J 4 bases; bases outside gene matches: 13. The CDR3 has 18 amino acids. The V gene's germline CDR1 is SGHVS and CDR2 FNYEAQ. Here the CDR3 DNA reads TGTGCCAGCAGCTTAAAACCAACCGGGACTAGCGGCCCTTACGAGCAGTACTTC. Protein sequence: CASSLKPTGTSGPYEQYF. The full variable domain, in which reference TRBV7-6 and TRBJ2-7 provide the parts outside the CDR3, is GAGVSQSPRYKVTKRGQDVALRCDPISGHVSLYWYRQALGQGPEFLTYFNYEAQQDKSGLPNDRFSAERPEGSISTLTIQRTEQRDSAMYRCASSLKPTGTSGPYEQYFGPGTRLTVT.

This clonotype was counted only a few times. This sequence joins TRBV20-1 and TRBJ2-7, with TRBD2 matching over 8 bases. Per germline, CDR1 DFQATT and CDR2 SNEGSKA (reference sequence). The V segment lost 3 bases and the J segment 7 bases; nucleotides outside the gene matches: 11. The CDR3 spans 14 residues. CDR3 sequence reads: CSASWPGGYGEQYF. CDR3 bases: TGCAGTGCTAGTTGGCCGGGAGGGTACGGGGAGCAGTACTTC.

This clonotype was counted only a few times. The J gene is TRBJ2-7, the V gene TRBV10-3; 8 nucleotides align to TRBD1. The CDR3 loop spans 14 amino acids. Losses at the gene ends were 7 bases for V and 7 bases for J; bases not matched to a gene: 12. Germline V gene lookup returns CDR1 ENHRY and CDR2 SYGVKD. The CDR3 loop is CAINRDRSIIEQYF. CDR3 nucleotide sequence: TGTGCCATCAACCGGGACAGGTCCATCATTGAGCAGTACTTC.

A few counts support this clonotype. The genes are TRBV29-1 and TRBJ1-4; 8 bases are shared with TRBD1. V lost 6 bases, J lost 8 bases, and 5 bases stayed unmatched. CDR1 and CDR2 from the germline V gene are SQVTM and ANQGSEA. This CDR3 spans 12 amino acids. The CDR3 loop is CSVRTGPEKLFF. In DNA, the CDR3 is TGCAGCGTCCGGACAGGGCCAGAAAAACTGTTTTTT.

This clonotype was found many times. This chain links TRBV5-1 with TRBJ2-2; 7 bases match TRBD1. CDR3 length: 14 residues. Germline V gene lookup returns CDR1 SGHRS and CDR2 YFSETQ. Losses at the gene ends were 5 bases for V and 4 bases for J; bases not matched to a gene: 5. Written as DNA, the CDR3 is TGCGCCAGCAGAACGGGACAGTCCACCGGGGAGCTGTTTTTT. It codes for CASRTGQSTGELFF.

Details on this clonotype: The conserved closing phenylalanine or tryptophan is absent in this CDR3, likely reflecting a read error. The V and J genes are TRBV28 and TRBJ2-3; TRBD1 might be the D (6 bases). V lost 5 bases and J lost 1, with 22 bases in between. CDR3 length: 18 amino acids. Germline loops: CDR1 MDHEN, CDR2 SYDVKM. This CDR3 is CASSGPNRAILRTDTQYS. Here the CDR3 DNA reads TGTGCCAGCAGTGGACCTAACAGGGCTATCCTTCGCACAGATACGCAGTATTCT.

Only a few counts were recorded for this clonotype. The chain is built from TRBV6-5 and TRBJ2-7, with TRBD2 identical over 8 bases. In germline, CDR1 is MNHEY, CDR2 SVGAGI. Trimming took 3 bases from V and 1 from J; bases not matched to a gene: 5. This CDR3 has 15 residues. In nucleotides, the CDR3 is TGTGCCAGCAGTTATAGTGGCGGGAGGTCCTACGAGCAGTACTTC. It encodes CASSYSGGRSYEQYF.

This clonotype has more than one count but fewer than ten. The chain employs TRBV7-8 and TRBJ2-1; possible D gene TRBD2, 6 bases. The CDR3 consists of 15 residues. Germline CDR1 reads SGHVS; CDR2 reads FQNEAQ. V lost 5 bases to trimming and J lost 7 bases, with 18 bases between them. The CDR3, as DNA: TGTGCCAGCAGCCCTAGGGACTTGGGGCGGAATGAGCAGTTCTTC. Its protein is CASSPRDLGRNEQFF.

This clonotype has a count of ten or more. The J gene is TRBJ2-3, the V gene TRBV9; D is possibly TRBD2 (6 bases). The CDR3 is 15 amino acids. Germline assignment: CDR1 SGDLS and CDR2 YYNGEE. Trimming removed 0 bases at V and 2 bases at J, with 10 bases between. In nucleotides, the CDR3 is TGTGCCAGCAGCGTAGGGGCGGGACCCACAGATACGCAGTATTTT. It codes for CASSVGAGPTDTQYF.

The chain uses TRBV27 and TRBJ1-1; TRBD1 matches at 12 bases. With V trimmed by 8 bases and J by 7 bases, 11 bases remained unmatched. The CDR3 extends over 15 amino acids. Germline V gene lookup returns CDR1 MNHEY and CDR2 SMNVEV (reference sequence). The DNA of the CDR3 is TGTGCCAGCGTACCGGGACAGGGGGCTCGGGGTGAAGCTTTCTTT. Amino acid sequence: CASVPGQGARGEAFF.

This clonotype was picked up a small number of times. The chain carries TRBV7-2 and TRBJ2-1; D may be TRBD2 (6 bases). The V end was cut by 5 bases, the J end by 8 bases, with 16 bases between. In germline, CDR1 is SGHTA, CDR2 FQGNSA. This CDR3 comprises 14 residues. CDR3 coding DNA: TGTGCCAGCAGCGGAGGGCCATACCTAGATGAGCAGTTCTTC. It encodes CASSGGPYLDEQFF.

This clonotype was seen more than once but under ten times. The chain recombines TRBV20-1 with TRBJ2-1; tentative D call: TRBD1 (7 bases). Germline CDR1 DFQATT, CDR2 SNEGSKA (reference sequence). CDR3 length: 14 residues. Trimming took 6 bases from V and 4 from J, leaving 16 bases between them. CDR3 DNA: TGCAGTGCGCCAGGGGGGCGGTCATACAATGAGCAGTTCTTC. Its protein product is CSAPGGRSYNEQFF.

This clonotype was detected many times. This rearrangement joins TRBV29-1 to TRBJ1-1; D unclear. The CDR3 loop spans 11 amino acids. The germline gives CDR1 SQVTM, CDR2 ANQGSEA. The V gene lost 1 base and the J gene lost 3 bases, with 3 bases spanning the gap. CDR3 nucleotides: TGCAGCGTTGAAGGGCACACTGAAGCTTTCTTT. Translation: CSVEGHTEAFF. The variable domain in full, with the rest retrieved from reference TRBV29-1 and TRBJ1-1, is SAVISQKPSRDICQRGTSLTIQCQVDSQVTMMFWYRQQPGQSLTLIATANQGSEATYESGFVIDKFPISRPNLTFSTLTVSNMSPEDSSIYLCSVEGHTEAFFGQGTRLTVV.

The table lists this clonotype with many counts. The chain uses TRBV12-3 or TRBV12-4 and TRBJ2-5, with TRBD2 identical over 10 bases. V gave up 8 bases and J gave up 1 base; unmatched junction bases: 10. There are 16 residues in the CDR3. CDR3: CASRLGLAGVQETQYF. In DNA form, the CDR3 reads TGTGCCAGCCGGTTGGGGCTAGCGGGAGTCCAAGAGACCCAGTACTTC.

This clonotype was detected a few times. The rearrangement joins TRBV6-1 to TRBJ2-3; D perhaps matches TRBD1 (5 bases). Between the trimmed V and J ends, which lost 8 bases and 0 bases, there was a span of 12 bases. Germline V CDR1 and CDR2: MNHNS, SASEGT. The CDR3 contains 14 residues. CDR3 residues: CASLDRYSTDTQYF. CDR3 nucleotide sequence: TGTGCCAGCCTAGACAGATATAGCACAGATACGCAGTATTTT.

Concerning this clonotype itself: A much larger clonotype is one base distant, so this may be a read error. The chain combines TRBV5-1 with TRBJ2-3, with D unclear. The end of the DNA is better explained by TRBJ1-5, so the J call may be wrong. Germline-derived CDR1 and CDR2 are SGHRS and YFSETQ. The length of the CDR3 is 16 residues. CDR3 sequence reads: CASSPPLIAGTDTQHF. The CDR3 nucleotides are TGCGCCAGCAGCCCCCCATTGATAGCGGGAACAGATACGCAGCATTTT.

This clonotype was seen repeatedly, ten times or more. V and J are TRBV7-6 and TRBJ1-3; no clear D gene. Deletions cut 2 bases from V and 0 bases from J, with 11 bases between. The CDR3 loop spans 16 amino acids. Per germline, CDR1 SGHVS and CDR2 FNYEAQ. CDR3 residues: CASSLSRSSSGNTIYF. DNA for the CDR3: TGTGCCAGCAGCTTATCTAGGAGTTCCTCTGGAAACACCATATATTTT. Drawing the rest from reference TRBV7-6 and TRBJ1-3, the complete variable domain is GAGVSQSPRYKVTKRGQDVALRCDPISGHVSLYWYRQALGQGPEFLTYFNYEAQQDKSGLPNDRFSAERPEGSISTLTIQRTEQRDSAMYRCASSLSRSSSGNTIYFGEGSWLTVV.

The sample holds many counts of this clonotype. The chain couples TRBV7-2 to TRBJ1-1, with TRBD1 as a possible D gene (5 bases). Germline V gene data show CDR1 as SGHTA and CDR2 as FQGNSA. CDR3 length equals 13 residues. Trimming removed 5 bases at V and 1 base at J, with 8 bases between. DNA of the CDR3: TGTGCCAGCAGCGGACACCGGAACACTGAAGCTTTCTTT. Its translation is CASSGHRNTEAFF. Together with reference TRBV7-2 and TRBJ1-1, the CDR3 gives the full variable domain: GAGVSQSPSNKVTEKGKDVELRCDPISGHTALYWYRQSLGQGLEFLIYFQGNSAPDKSGLPSDRFSAERTGGSVSTLTIQRTQQEDSAVYLCASSGHRNTEAFFGQGTRLTVV.